The 2 T cell receptor beta chains below were found in one sample sequenced in a study of OX40 agonist ivuxolimab in advanced cancers. Sequencing used immunoSEQ multiplex PCR; TCRdb keeps in-frame clones, though not all of them. The repertoire holds roughly 70,000 clones, with approximately 85% as singletons. Sequenced here: CD4+ or CD8+ T cells sorted from blood, sampled in a trial of the OX40 agonist ivuxolimab. The origin of the receptors is an adult with an advanced solid tumor such as melanoma, head and neck, liver or kidney cancer.

The V call is TRBV7-9, the J call TRBJ1-1; possible D gene TRBD1, 5 bases. This CDR3 region has 12 residues. In germline, CDR1 is SEHNR, CDR2 FQNEAQ (reference sequence). Trimming took 1 base from V and 11 from J, leaving 11 bases between them. The CDR3 reads CASSLVGGLAFF. The CDR3, as DNA: TGTGCCAGCAGCTTAGTTGGGGGTCTGGCTTTCTTT.

The chain has TRBV6-7 and TRBJ2-4; the D gene is possibly TRBD1 (5 bases). TRBV6-7 is an open reading frame, and its role is uncertain. V was cut by 2 bases and J by 2 bases, with 13 bases left in between. The CDR3 is 16 residues long. For the CDR3, the DNA is TGTGCCAGCAGTTACCTACTGGCAGGGACCAAAAACATTCAGTACTTC. Its protein product is CASSYLLAGTKNIQYF.